This TCR beta chain was sequenced for a study of blood T cell repertoires in COVID-19. Study as a whole: PBMCs, B-cell-depleted T cells, or T cells were the source of the cDNA or gDNA that made up the material.

Trimming cost V 3 bases and J 2 bases, with 5 bases left between them. CDR1 is GTSNPN, CDR2 SVGIG, per germline (reference sequence). The CDR3 has 11 amino acids. This clone was seen once. The method was immunoSEQ multiplex PCR; TCRdb's version includes in-frame clones alone and lacks a portion of them. The sample includes some 85,000 clones, roughly nine tenths of them seen just once. This TCR came from a man aged 50-59 years with acute or convalescent COVID-19. Source material: peripheral blood. The chain combines TRBV30 with TRBJ2-7, with a possible D match to TRBD2 (5 bases). The CDR3 DNA sequence: TGTGCCTGGAGCGGGACCTACGAGCAGTACTTC. This sequence encodes CAWSGTYEQYF.